Below, 2 T cell receptor beta chains from the same sample are listed, as sequenced in a study of T cell responses to AZD1222 COVID-19 vaccine. Profiled with immunoSEQ multiplex PCR; TCRdb holds only in-frame clones, not every one. Among under 200,000 clones listed, roughly nine tenths were seen once. Here the sequenced sample was peripheral blood, taken 28 days after the second dose of the MenACWY control vaccine. The receptors here all came from an adult who received the MenACWY meningococcal vaccine as a control.

This chain joins TRBV7-3 and TRBJ1-1; D perhaps matches TRBD1 (6 bases). The V gene's germline CDR1 is SGHTA and CDR2 FQGTGA. The CDR3 extends over 15 amino acids. V lost 5 bases to trimming and J lost 1 base, with 14 bases between them. The CDR3 sequence is CASSPQGGWNTEAFF. The CDR3 DNA reads TGTGCCAGCAGCCCACAGGGAGGTTGGAACACTGAAGCTTTCTTT.

The chain employs TRBV28 and TRBJ1-3, with D possibly TRBD1 on 5 matching bases. With 2 bases removed from V and 0 bases from J, the gap between germline ends came to 11 bases. CDR3 size: 16 residues. Germline lookup yields CDR1 MDHEN and CDR2 SYDVKM. The CDR3 sequence: CASSLRGGNSGNTIYF. In DNA form, the CDR3 reads TGTGCCAGCAGTTTAAGGGGAGGCAACTCTGGAAACACCATATATTTT.